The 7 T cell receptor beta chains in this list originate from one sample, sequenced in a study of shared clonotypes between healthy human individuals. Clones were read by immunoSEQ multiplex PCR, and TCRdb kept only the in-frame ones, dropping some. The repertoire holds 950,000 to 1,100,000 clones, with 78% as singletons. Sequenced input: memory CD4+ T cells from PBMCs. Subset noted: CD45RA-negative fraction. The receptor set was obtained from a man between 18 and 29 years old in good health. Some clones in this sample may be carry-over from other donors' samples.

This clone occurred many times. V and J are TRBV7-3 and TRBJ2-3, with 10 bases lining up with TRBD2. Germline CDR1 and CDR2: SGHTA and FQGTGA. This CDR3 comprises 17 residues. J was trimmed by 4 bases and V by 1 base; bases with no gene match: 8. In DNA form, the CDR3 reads TGTGCCAGCAGCTTAATACCCGGGCTAGCGGGAGCAGATACGCAGTATTTT. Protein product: CASSLIPGLAGADTQYF.

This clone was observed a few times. DNA of the CDR3: TGTGCCAGCAGCCAAGGGATTACTAGCGGAGCCTACAATGAGCAGTTCTTC. Translating gives CASSQGITSGAYNEQFF. V is TRBV4-2 and J is TRBJ2-1, with TRBD2 identical over 8 bases. The CDR3 runs to 17 residues. Germline-derived CDR1 and CDR2 are LGHNA and YNFKEQ. The J segment lost 2 bases and the V segment lost 1 base, leaving 7 bases of the junction unmatched.

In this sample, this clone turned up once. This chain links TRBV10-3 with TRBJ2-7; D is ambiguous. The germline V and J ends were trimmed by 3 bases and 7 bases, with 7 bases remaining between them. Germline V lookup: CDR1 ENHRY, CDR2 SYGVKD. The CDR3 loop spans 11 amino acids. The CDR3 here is CAISELEEQYF. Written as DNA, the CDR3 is TGTGCCATCAGTGAATTGGAAGAGCAGTACTTC.

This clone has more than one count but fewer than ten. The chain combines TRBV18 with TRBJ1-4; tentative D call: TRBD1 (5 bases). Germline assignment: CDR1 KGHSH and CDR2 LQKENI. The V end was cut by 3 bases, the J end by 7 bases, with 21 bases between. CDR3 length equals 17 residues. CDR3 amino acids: CASSPYTLGGGSEKLFF. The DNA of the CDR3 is TGTGCCAGCTCACCCTACACCCTCGGGGGAGGAAGTGAAAAACTGTTTTTT.

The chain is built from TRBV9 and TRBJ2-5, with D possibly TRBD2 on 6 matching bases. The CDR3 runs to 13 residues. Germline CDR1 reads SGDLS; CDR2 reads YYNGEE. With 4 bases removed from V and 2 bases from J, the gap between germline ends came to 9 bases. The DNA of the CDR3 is TGTGCCAGCAGCCGGGCGGGACAAGAGACCCAGTACTTC. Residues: CASSRAGQETQYF.

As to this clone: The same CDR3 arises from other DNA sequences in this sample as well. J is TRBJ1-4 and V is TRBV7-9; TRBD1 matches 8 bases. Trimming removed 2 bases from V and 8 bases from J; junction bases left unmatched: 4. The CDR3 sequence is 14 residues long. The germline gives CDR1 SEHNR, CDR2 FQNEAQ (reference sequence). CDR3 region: CASSLQGAGEKLFF. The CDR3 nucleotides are TGTGCCAGCAGCTTACAGGGGGCGGGAGAAAAACTGTTTTTT.

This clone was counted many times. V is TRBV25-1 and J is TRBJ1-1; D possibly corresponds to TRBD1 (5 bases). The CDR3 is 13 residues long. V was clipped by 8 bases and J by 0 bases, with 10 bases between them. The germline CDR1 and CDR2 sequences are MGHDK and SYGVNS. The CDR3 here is CASRLRVNTEAFF. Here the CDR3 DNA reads TGTGCCAGCCGCCTCAGGGTGAACACTGAAGCTTTCTTT. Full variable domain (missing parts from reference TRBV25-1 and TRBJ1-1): EADIYQTPRYLVIGTGKKITLECSQTMGHDKMYWYQQDPGMELHLIHYSYGVNSTEKGDLSSESTVSRIRTEHFPLTLESARPSHTSQYLCASRLRVNTEAFFGQGTRLTVV.